Each of the 27 T cell receptor beta chains below was sequenced from the same sample in a study of monozygotic twins with inflammatory bowel disease. TCRdb derives one entry per CDR3 protein from the 5' RACE reads, leaving out DNA. Its clone listing holds 200,000 to 250,000 distinct CDR3 sequences. What was sequenced was blood. The source of these receptors is a human donor with ulcerative colitis or Crohn's disease, or a healthy co-twin of an affected twin (not recorded which).

This rearrangement joins TRBV5-1 to TRBJ1-2; no DNA is available, so the TRBD1 call from TCRdb remains unchecked. The CDR3 has 17 amino acids. Germline CDR1 and CDR2: SGHRS and YFSETQ. This CDR3 reads CASSPGAGRILNYGYTF.

This CDR3 reads CAISLLGWAEAFF. The gene calls are TRBV10-3 and TRBJ1-1. CDR1 and CDR2 (germline): ENHRY, SYGVKD. The CDR3 runs to 13 residues.

The chain combines TRBV15 with TRBJ1-2; TCRdb gives TRBD1 as the D gene, but with no DNA this cannot be confirmed. CDR1 is LNHNV and CDR2 is YYDKDF in the germline V gene (reference sequence). This CDR3 has 13 amino acids. CDR3 protein: CATGSAGTGGYTF.

This chain links TRBV3-1 with TRBJ1-6; TCRdb reports TRBD1, a call that lacks DNA to check it against. The V gene's germline CDR1 is LGHDT and CDR2 YNNKEL (reference sequence). This CDR3 spans 17 amino acids. CDR3 protein: CASSRDRKSSYNSPLHF. The full variable domain, with the rest looked up from reference TRBV3-1 and TRBJ1-6, is DTAVSQTPKYLVTQMGNDKSIKCEQNLGHDTMYWYKQDSKKFLKIMFSYNNKELIINETVPNRFSPKSPDKAHLNLHINSLELGDSAVYFCASSRDRKSSYNSPLHFGNGTRLTVT.

The chain has TRBV4-3 and TRBJ2-5; TCRdb calls TRBD1, which cannot be checked without DNA. CDR1 is LGHNA and CDR2 is YSLEER in the germline V gene. CDR3 size: 15 residues. The CDR3 region is CASSQDGLPGETQYF.

The V call is TRBV5-1, the J call TRBJ2-3; absent DNA, TCRdb's TRBD1 call cannot be checked. CDR1 and CDR2 (germline): SGHRS, YFSETQ. This CDR3 spans 15 amino acids. The CDR3 spells CASSLGQGATDTQYF.

The chain employs TRBV7-9 and TRBJ2-1; TCRdb's D gene call, TRBD2, goes unchecked for lack of DNA. Germline CDR1 SEHNR, CDR2 FQNEAQ (reference sequence). The CDR3 is 17 amino acids. CDR3 in amino acids: CASSLASGGGSYNEQFF.

This chain uses TRBV4-2 with TRBJ1-6. From germline, CDR1 is LGHNA and CDR2 YNFKEQ. The CDR3 totals 15 residues. The CDR3 here is CASSRGSGADSPLHF.

CDR3 protein: CASSPSIAGVGYF. The rearrangement uses TRBV3-1 and TRBJ2-7. The CDR3 is made up of 13 amino acids. The V gene's germline CDR1 is LGHDT and CDR2 YNNKEL (reference sequence).

The chain is built from TRBV6-1 and TRBJ1-5. The CDR3 covers 13 residues. Germline CDR1 is MNHNS and CDR2 is SASEGT. CDR3: CASRGSLNQPQHF.

The J gene is TRBJ1-4, the V gene TRBV7-6; TCRdb's D call, TRBD1, is unchecked because there is no DNA. Germline CDR1 SGHVS, CDR2 FNYEAQ. This CDR3 comprises 15 residues. The CDR3 is CASSLVGGHGEKLFF.

V usage is TRBV25-1 and J usage is TRBJ1-5; TCRdb names TRBD1, which stays unverified in the absence of DNA. The CDR3 consists of 13 residues. Looked up from germline, CDR1 is MGHDK and CDR2 is SYGVNS. Here the CDR3 reads CVLRGQGHQPQHF. The full variable domain, in which reference TRBV25-1 and TRBJ1-5 provide the parts outside the CDR3, is EADIYQTPRYLVIGTGKKITLECSQTMGHDKMYWYQQDPGMELHLIHYSYGVNSTEKGDLSSESTVSRIRTEHFPLTLESARPSHTSQYLCVLRGQGHQPQHFGDGTRLSIL.

The genes are TRBV28 and TRBJ2-1; as DNA is missing, the TRBD2 call by TCRdb cannot be tested. CDR3 size: 16 residues. Germline V gene data show CDR1 as MDHEN and CDR2 as SYDVKM. CDR3 in amino acids: CASSSVSGGPYNEQFF.

The rearrangement links TRBV4-2 to TRBJ2-1; there is no DNA to check the TCRdb D call of TRBD2. CDR1 and CDR2 (germline): LGHNA, YNFKEQ. The CDR3 is 16 residues long. CDR3 amino acids: CASSQPLAGGYNEQFF.

The V gene is TRBV11-2, the J gene TRBJ2-2; TCRdb gives TRBD1 as the D gene, but with no DNA this cannot be confirmed. The CDR3 runs 13 residues. Germline V CDR1 and CDR2: SGHAT, FQNNGV. CDR3 loop: CASSEGQAGELFF.

V and J are TRBV20-1 and TRBJ1-2. CDR3 length: 12 amino acids. From germline, CDR1 is DFQATT and CDR2 SNEGSKA (reference sequence). The CDR3: CSAKNFNYGYTF.

J is TRBJ1-2 and V is TRBV9; TCRdb proposes TRBD1, but this gene call is untestable without DNA. CDR1 and CDR2 from the germline V gene are SGDLS and YYNGEE. The CDR3 spans 12 residues. The CDR3 sequence: CASSVGTGGYTF.

This chain joins TRBV3-1 and TRBJ2-1; TCRdb's D call, TRBD2, is unchecked because there is no DNA. Germline V gene sequence: CDR1 LGHDT, CDR2 YNNKEL (reference sequence). The CDR3 loop spans 14 amino acids. This CDR3 is CASSQGVQRDEQFF.

The chain has TRBV7-2 and TRBJ2-5. This CDR3 is built from 14 residues. CDR1 is SGHTA and CDR2 is FQGNSA in the germline V gene. CDR3 amino acids: CASSLAMSGETQYF.

The chain carries TRBV11-1 and TRBJ2-1; TCRdb outputs TRBD1, but without DNA this stays unchecked. Per germline, CDR1 SGHAT and CDR2 FQDESV (reference sequence). This CDR3 comprises 13 residues. CDR3 amino acids: CASRGQEDNEQFF.

J is TRBJ1-2 and V is TRBV12-3 or TRBV12-4; the TCRdb call, TRBD1, lacks DNA for checking. The CDR3 totals 14 residues. The CDR3 loop reads CASSIGQGNYGYTF.

The chain has TRBV20-1 and TRBJ2-7; the TRBD2 assignment by TCRdb is unverifiable without DNA. The CDR3 sequence is 17 residues long. Germline V lookup: CDR1 DFQATT, CDR2 SNEGSKA (reference sequence). This CDR3 reads CSARDQHGRLLSYEQYF.

The V and J genes are TRBV30 and TRBJ1-1; the TRBD1 assignment by TCRdb is unverifiable without DNA. The germline V gene encodes CDR1 GTSNPN and CDR2 SVGIG (reference sequence). There are 13 residues in the CDR3. The CDR3 sequence is CARQEQGNTEAFF.

The chain has TRBV5-6 and TRBJ1-1; TCRdb lists TRBD1, though no DNA is available to test this call. Germline V gene sequence: CDR1 SGHDT, CDR2 YYEEEE. This CDR3 contains 15 residues. The CDR3 sequence is CASSWRTGGSTEAFF.

The chain has TRBV21-1 and TRBJ1-2. TRBV21-1 counts as a pseudogene. There are 16 residues in the CDR3. The CDR3 spells CASSKGLEAGIYGYTF.

The rearrangement uses TRBV28 and TRBJ1-2; TCRdb proposes TRBD1, but this gene call is untestable without DNA. The CDR3 totals 13 residues. Germline V gives CDR1 MDHEN, CDR2 SYDVKM. The chain's CDR3 is CASSEQARGGYTF.

The V and J genes are TRBV28 and TRBJ2-3. CDR3 length equals 15 residues. The V gene's germline CDR1 is MDHEN and CDR2 SYDVKM. This CDR3 reads CASSLREGVRDTQYF. Variable domain in full (rest from reference TRBV28 and TRBJ2-3): DVKVTQSSRYLVKRTGEKVFLECVQDMDHENMFWYRQDPGLGLRLIYFSYDVKMKEKGDIPEGYSVSREKKERFSLILESASTNQTSMYLCASSLREGVRDTQYFGPGTRLTVL.